These 26 T cell receptor beta chains were all obtained from the same sample, sequenced in a study of graft-versus-host responses after intestinal transplantation. Assay: immunoSEQ multiplex PCR; the TCRdb copy retains only in-frame clones and omits some. The sample shows about 90,000 clones, approximately 95% of them seen only once. No antigen is known for these receptors. Sequenced material: unstimulated CD8+ T cells sorted from spleen or lymph node cells, taken before transplant. The receptors originated from a human donor who was the organ donor for an intestinal transplant.

The chain recombines TRBV6-5 with TRBJ1-5, with a weak D call TRBD1 (6 bases). V lost 8 bases to trimming and J lost 6 bases, with 14 bases between them. Germline V lookup: CDR1 MNHEY, CDR2 SVGAGI. CDR3 length: 13 residues. CDR3 DNA: TGTGCCAGCGGCGCCGGGGGGCGTCAGCCCCAGCATTTT. Protein: CASGAGGRQPQHF.

With regard to this clone: One end of the junction is discordant with germline, which a read error may explain. The chain carries TRBV5-6 and TRBJ2-7, with D possibly TRBD1 on 6 matching bases. Germline V gives CDR1 SGHDT, CDR2 YYEEEE. CDR3 length: 13 amino acids. CDR3 residues: CAGSLANRAEQYF. As DNA, the CDR3 is TGTGCCGGCAGCTTGGCCAACAGGGCCGAGCAGTACTTC.

The chain employs TRBV5-6 and TRBJ1-5; 9 positions match TRBD1. Germline values: CDR1 SGHDT, CDR2 YYEEEE. V gave up 6 bases and J gave up 6 bases; unmatched junction bases: 4. The CDR3 sequence is 13 residues long. The CDR3 nucleotides are TGTGCCAGCAACAGACAGGGGGTTCAGCCCCAGCATTTT. It yields the protein CASNRQGVQPQHF. Using reference TRBV5-6 and TRBJ1-5 for the parts outside the CDR3, the full variable domain is DAGVTQSPTHLIKTRGQQVTLRCSPKSGHDTVSWYQQALGQGPQFIFQYYEEEERQRGNFPDRFSGHQFPNYSSELNVNALLLGDSALYLCASNRQGVQPQHFGDGTRLSIL.

CDR3 region: CASSEVTSEQYF. The CDR3 region has the DNA TGTGCCAGCAGTGAGGTCACGAGCGAGCAGTACTTC. The chain combines TRBV2 with TRBJ2-7, with D uncertain. The germline gives CDR1 SNHLY, CDR2 FYNNEI. The V and J ends lost 3 bases and 6 bases respectively, with 9 bases between them. CDR3 length equals 12 residues.

This chain links TRBV30 with TRBJ2-7; D call uncertain. Trimming removed 1 base from V and 0 bases from J, with 13 bases in between. Germline CDR1 is GTSNPN and CDR2 is SVGIG (reference sequence). The CDR3 length is 15 residues. CDR3 protein: CAWSDVSRNSYEQYF. The CDR3 DNA sequence: TGTGCCTGGAGTGATGTATCCAGGAACTCCTACGAGCAGTACTTC.

The CDR3 bases are TGTGCCAGCGGGCTGCTGACAGATACGCAGTATTTT. It yields the protein CASGLLTDTQYF. The chain combines TRBV14 with TRBJ2-3; D remains ambiguous. This CDR3 contains 12 residues. From germline, CDR1 is SGHDN and CDR2 FVKESK. V was shortened by 8 bases and J by 3 bases, with 9 bases between the two germline ends.

The V and J genes are TRBV19 and TRBJ2-7, with 7 bases identical to TRBD1. The CDR3 covers 14 residues. Germline-derived CDR1 and CDR2 are LNHDA and SQIVND (reference sequence). Trimming took 5 bases from V and 2 from J; bases not matched to a gene: 6. Here the CDR3 DNA reads TGTGCCAGTAGTCCGACGACAGGGCCCTACGAGCAGTACTTC. It yields the protein CASSPTTGPYEQYF.

This chain connects TRBV15 to TRBJ2-7, with 7 bases that match TRBD2. With 0 bases clipped from V and 6 bases from J, the junction kept 8 bases outside the gene matches. This CDR3 comprises 15 residues. Germline V lookup: CDR1 LNHNV, CDR2 YYDKDF (reference sequence). This CDR3 reads CATSRDAGEGTEQYF. The CDR3 coding sequence is TGTGCCACCAGCAGAGATGCGGGAGAGGGGACCGAGCAGTACTTC.

The V and J genes are TRBV7-9 and TRBJ2-1; perhaps TRBD2 as D (6 bases). CDR3 length: 14 residues. Trimming cost V 3 bases and J 6 bases, with 12 bases left between them. Germline V gives CDR1 SEHNR, CDR2 FQNEAQ (reference sequence). The CDR3 bases are TGTGCCAGCAGCTTTTCGGGGGTCGGCAATGAGCAGTTCTTC. Its translation: CASSFSGVGNEQFF. The complete variable domain, with remaining parts taken from reference TRBV7-9 and TRBJ2-1, reads DTGVSQNPRHKITKRGQNVTFRCDPISEHNRLYWYRQTLGQGPEFLTYFQNEAQLEKSRLLSDRFSAERPKGSFSTLEIQRTEQGDSAMYLCASSFSGVGNEQFFGPGTRLTVL.

This clone has only one observation. The chain employs TRBV4-3 and TRBJ2-7, with 11 bases identical to TRBD2. The germline V gene encodes CDR1 LGHNA and CDR2 YSLEER. The CDR3 is 14 residues long. The V and J ends lost 4 bases and 7 bases, in that order; junction bases with no gene match: 6. CDR3 amino acids: CASSRTGLAGEQYF. CDR3 in DNA: TGCGCCAGCAGCCGCACCGGACTAGCGGGTGAGCAGTACTTC.

As DNA, the CDR3 is TGTGCCAGCAGCTGGGGACTAGCCCCGAACAATGAGCAGTTCTTC. This sequence encodes CASSWGLAPNNEQFF. The chain is built from TRBV7-2 and TRBJ2-1, with 9 bases lining up with TRBD2. V shed 4 bases and J 5 bases; nucleotides not matched to a gene: 6. This CDR3 region has 15 residues. The germline V gene encodes CDR1 SGHTA and CDR2 FQGNSA.

The chain joins TRBV4-2 to TRBJ2-3, with 7 bases aligning to TRBD2. J gave up 8 bases and V 0 bases, and 17 bases lay outside the gene matches. The CDR3 spans 18 residues. In germline, CDR1 is LGHNA, CDR2 YNFKEQ. CDR3 region: CASSQDGPTSQGDTTQYF. The CDR3 nucleotides read TGTGCCAGCAGCCAAGATGGCCCGACTAGCCAGGGCGATACTACGCAGTATTTT.

In DNA form, the CDR3 reads TGTGCCAGTAGTATCTACGGGGGAGCATTGGTGAATTCACCCCTCCACTTT. Its protein is CASSIYGGALVNSPLHF. The chain recombines TRBV19 with TRBJ1-6; maybe TRBD1 (5 bases). The V gene lost 3 bases and the J gene lost 7 bases, with 19 bases spanning the gap. CDR1 is LNHDA, CDR2 SQIVND, per germline (reference sequence). The CDR3 is 17 residues long. The whole variable domain, remainder taken from reference TRBV19 and TRBJ1-6, is DGGITQSPKYLFRKEGQNVTLSCEQNLNHDAMYWYRQDPGQGLRLIYYSQIVNDFQKGDIAEGYSVSREKKESFPLTVTSAQKNPTAFYLCASSIYGGALVNSPLHFGNGTRLTVT.

The gene calls are TRBV5-6 and TRBJ2-7; possible D gene TRBD1, 7 bases. Trimming took 3 bases from V and 5 from J, leaving 18 bases between them. This CDR3 is 15 amino acids long. From germline, CDR1 is SGHDT and CDR2 YYEEEE. This CDR3 is CASSCDREVKNEQYF. The CDR3 region has the DNA TGTGCCAGCAGCTGCGACAGGGAGGTGAAAAACGAGCAGTACTTC.

The gene calls are TRBV9 and TRBJ2-2; no clear D. Trimming removed 0 bases from V and 8 bases from J, with 5 bases in between. The V gene's germline CDR1 is SGDLS and CDR2 YYNGEE. The CDR3 loop spans 12 amino acids. CDR3 in DNA: TGTGCCAGCAGCGTAGACTCGGGGGAGCTGTTTTTT. Translated: CASSVDSGELFF.

This clone appeared once. V gene TRBV5-4 combines with J gene TRBJ1-1; a weak D match, TRBD1 (6 bases). The V gene's germline CDR1 is SGHNT and CDR2 YYREEE (reference sequence). This CDR3 has 14 residues. Deletions cut 4 bases from V and 8 bases from J, with 18 bases between. CDR3 nucleotides: TGTGCCAGCAGCGTAGGGGGGGGGAAAATGGAAGCTTTCTTT. It encodes CASSVGGGKMEAFF.

This chain links TRBV27 with TRBJ1-1; D perhaps matches TRBD1 (5 bases). Germline V gives CDR1 MNHEY, CDR2 SMNVEV (reference sequence). V was cut by 5 bases and J by 0 bases, with 10 bases left in between. The CDR3 length is 14 residues. The CDR3 DNA reads as TGTGCCAGCAGTCTTCGACAGATGAACACTGAAGCTTTCTTT. Its translation is CASSLRQMNTEAFF.

The V call is TRBV5-6, the J call TRBJ2-7; 15 bases align to TRBD2. The CDR3 runs 16 residues. Trimming removed 4 bases from V and 2 bases from J; junction bases left unmatched: 4. Germline V CDR1 and CDR2: SGHDT, YYEEEE. The CDR3 bases are TGTGCCAGCAGCGTCTGGACTAGCGGGAGGGCCTACGAGCAGTACTTC. Amino acid sequence: CASSVWTSGRAYEQYF.

The chain links TRBV5-5 to TRBJ2-1; D perhaps matches TRBD2 (6 bases). The CDR3 runs 19 residues. Germline CDR1 is SGHKS and CDR2 is YYEKEE (reference sequence). V was pared by 2 bases and J by 0 bases, with 21 bases between. CDR3 loop: CASSFGRGEVGSSYNEQFF. The CDR3 bases are TGTGCCAGCAGCTTTGGGCGGGGAGAAGTTGGAAGCTCCTACAATGAGCAGTTCTTC.

Note on this clone: Compared with germline, one end of the junction differs, possibly owing to a read error. V gene TRBV7-7 combines with J gene TRBJ2-5; 9 bases match TRBD2. The CDR3 length is 15 residues. The germline CDR1 and CDR2 sequences are SSHAT and FNYEAQ (reference sequence). The DNA for the CDR3 is TGTGCTAGCAGCTTAACTAGCGGGTTCCAAGAGACCCAGTACTTC. Translating it yields CASSLTSGFQETQYF.

The rearrangement uses TRBV2 and TRBJ2-7, with no clear D. CDR3 size: 12 residues. V was trimmed by 3 bases and J by 4 bases, leaving 7 bases between them. CDR1 SNHLY and CDR2 FYNNEI come from the germline V gene. This chain's CDR3 is CASSEVEYEQYF. The CDR3, as DNA: TGTGCCAGCAGTGAGGTCGAGTACGAGCAGTACTTC.

The table lists this clone with a count of one. The V and J genes are TRBV4-3 and TRBJ1-6; tentatively, D is TRBD1 (6 bases). CDR3 size: 16 residues. V gave up 0 bases and J gave up 7 bases, with 13 bases separating them. Germline lookup yields CDR1 LGHNA and CDR2 YSLEER. CDR3 amino acids: CASSQESGTRNSPLHF. The CDR3 coding sequence is TGCGCCAGCAGCCAAGAATCGGGGACAAGAAATTCACCCCTCCACTTT.

The CDR3 here is CASSFTGGADTQYF. The CDR3, as DNA: TGTGCCAGCAGCTTTACAGGGGGCGCGGATACGCAGTATTTT. The chain employs TRBV11-3 and TRBJ2-3; 9 nucleotides align to TRBD1. The length of the CDR3 is 14 residues. Germline CDR1 and CDR2: SGHNT and YENEEA. The J segment lost 6 bases and the V segment lost 3 bases, leaving 4 bases of the junction unmatched.

The chain recombines TRBV10-3 with TRBJ1-1; perhaps TRBD1 as D (5 bases). CDR3 length equals 14 residues. Germline CDR1 reads ENHRY; CDR2 reads SYGVKD. V lost 3 bases and J lost 5, with 13 bases in between. The CDR3 DNA is TGTGCCATCAGTGACCGGACAAGAGGTACTGAAGCTTTCTTT. Amino acids: CAISDRTRGTEAFF.

The chain is built from TRBV27 and TRBJ2-5; TRBD1 matches at 9 bases. With the DNA end fitting TRBJ2-7 better, the J assignment may be wrong. The CDR3 is 16 residues long. CDR1 is MNHEY and CDR2 is SMNVEV in the germline V gene (reference sequence). The CDR3 loop is CASNEHPGQGNHEQYF. The CDR3 DNA reads TGTGCCAGCAACGAACACCCGGGACAGGGAAACCACGAGCAGTACTTC.

The gene calls are TRBV7-8 and TRBJ2-7, with 8 positions matching TRBD1. From germline, CDR1 is SGHVS and CDR2 FQNEAQ. J was trimmed by 6 bases and V by 5 bases; bases with no gene match: 15. The length of the CDR3 is 16 residues. The CDR3 spells CASSPPRTGWLGEQYF. The CDR3 nucleotides read TGTGCCAGCAGCCCGCCCCGGACAGGGTGGCTCGGCGAGCAGTACTTC.